This is a list of T cell receptor beta chains from one sample in a study of cytomegalovirus exposure and HLA in healthy donors. The method was immunoSEQ multiplex PCR; TCRdb's version includes in-frame clones alone and lacks a portion of them. The sample lists about 160,000 clones, around 74% occurring once. Material: PBMCs. The receptor set was obtained from a female donor in good health and CMV-seronegative. The CDR3 runs from the conserved cysteine through the conserved F or W. The D gene is left open where the match is weak. Expanded clones get a size class; other rows say once, few or many, or leave the size out.

v_call: TRBV5-1; j_call: TRBJ2-7; d_call: .; clone_size: .; cdr3_aa: CASSLLQGPYEQYF; cdr3_nt: TGCGCCAGCAGCTTACTACAGGGCCCCTACGAGCAGTACTTC
v_call: TRBV5-4; j_call: TRBJ2-7; d_call: TRBD1; clone_size: .; cdr3_aa: CASSLFGQALSYEQYF; cdr3_nt: TGTGCCAGCAGCTTGTTCGGACAGGCTTTATCCTACGAGCAGTACTTC
v_call: TRBV29-1; j_call: TRBJ2-7; d_call: .; clone_size: .; cdr3_aa: CSAVAGNYEQYF; cdr3_nt: TGCAGCGCCGTTGCGGGCAACTACGAGCAGTACTTC
v_call: TRBV19; j_call: TRBJ2-6; d_call: .; clone_size: .; cdr3_aa: CASSMPGRGANVLTF; cdr3_nt: TGTGCCAGTAGTATGCCTGGGCGCGGGGCCAACGTCCTGACTTTC
v_call: TRBV9; j_call: TRBJ2-1; d_call: TRBD2; clone_size: .; cdr3_aa: CASSVPAGGGQWGYNEQFF; cdr3_nt: TGTGCCAGCAGCGTACCAGCGGGAGGGGGCCAATGGGGGTACAATGAGCAGTTCTTC
v_call: TRBV27; j_call: TRBJ2-7; d_call: TRBD1; clone_size: .; cdr3_aa: CASSATGTGSYEQYF; cdr3_nt: TGTGCCAGCAGTGCAACCGGGACAGGGTCATACGAGCAGTACTTC
v_call: TRBV28; j_call: TRBJ1-2; d_call: TRBD1; clone_size: few; cdr3_aa: CASSSDRVYGYTF; cdr3_nt: TGTGCCAGCAGTTCGGACAGGGTCTATGGCTACACCTTC
v_call: TRBV9; j_call: TRBJ1-1; d_call: .; clone_size: .; cdr3_aa: CASSVGGQLNTEAFF; cdr3_nt: TGTGCCAGCAGCGTAGGCGGGCAGCTGAACACTGAAGCTTTCTTT
v_call: TRBV19; j_call: TRBJ2-5; d_call: .; clone_size: once; cdr3_aa: CASSIDLEETQYF; cdr3_nt: TGTGCCAGTAGTATTGATTTGGAGGAGACCCAGTACTTC
v_call: TRBV7-9; j_call: TRBJ2-7; d_call: TRBD2; clone_size: .; cdr3_aa: CASSLSAGDPHEQYF; cdr3_nt: TGTGCCAGCAGCTTAAGTGCGGGAGATCCCCACGAGCAGTACTTC
v_call: TRBV5-1; j_call: TRBJ1-1; d_call: TRBD1; clone_size: few; cdr3_aa: CASRRTGGVTEAFF; cdr3_nt: TGCGCCAGCAGAAGGACAGGGGGTGTCACTGAAGCTTTCTTT
v_call: TRBV7-9; j_call: TRBJ2-5; d_call: .; clone_size: .; cdr3_aa: CASSPGQLETQYF; cdr3_nt: TGTGCCAGCAGCCCTGGACAGTTGGAGACCCAGTACTTC
v_call: TRBV23-1; j_call: TRBJ1-2; d_call: TRBD1; clone_size: .; cdr3_aa: CASSQRGQGACGYTF; cdr3_nt: TGCGCCAGCAGTCAAAGGGGTCAGGGGGCGTGTGGCTACACCTTC
v_call: TRBV5-4; j_call: TRBJ2-3; d_call: TRBD1; clone_size: .; cdr3_aa: CASSFGSGGRADTQYF; cdr3_nt: TGTGCCAGCAGCTTCGGCTCAGGGGGCAGGGCAGATACGCAGTATTTT
v_call: TRBV7-9; j_call: TRBJ2-2; d_call: .; clone_size: .; cdr3_aa: CASSLDRAGTGELFF; cdr3_nt: TGTGCCAGCAGCTTAGACAGGGCCGGGACCGGGGAGCTGTTTTTT
v_call: TRBV9; j_call: TRBJ2-3; d_call: TRBD2; clone_size: .; cdr3_aa: CASSVSVGLAGGSSTDTQYF; cdr3_nt: TGTGCCAGCAGCGTGTCGGTGGGACTAGCGGGAGGGTCTAGCACAGATACGCAGTATTTT
v_call: TRBV18; j_call: TRBJ1-2; d_call: TRBD1; clone_size: .; cdr3_aa: CASSPWTGGSNYGYTF; cdr3_nt: TGTGCCAGCTCACCTTGGACAGGGGGCTCCAACTATGGCTACACCTTC
v_call: TRBV11-2; j_call: TRBJ1-3; d_call: .; clone_size: .; cdr3_aa: CASTLPPGVLSGNTIYF; cdr3_nt: TGTGCCAGCACCCTACCACCAGGGGTACTCTCTGGAAACACCATATATTTT